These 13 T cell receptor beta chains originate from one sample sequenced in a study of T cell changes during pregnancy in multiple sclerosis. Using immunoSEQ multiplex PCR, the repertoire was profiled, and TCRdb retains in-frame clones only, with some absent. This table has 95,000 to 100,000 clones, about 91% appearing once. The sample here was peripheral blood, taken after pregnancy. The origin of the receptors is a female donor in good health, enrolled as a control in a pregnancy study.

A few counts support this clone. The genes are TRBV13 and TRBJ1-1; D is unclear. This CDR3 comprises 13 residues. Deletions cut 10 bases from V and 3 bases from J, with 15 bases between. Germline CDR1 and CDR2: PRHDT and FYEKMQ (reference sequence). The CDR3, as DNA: TGTGCCAACCTAATCGGAGGGTACACTGAAGCTTTCTTT. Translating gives CANLIGGYTEAFF.

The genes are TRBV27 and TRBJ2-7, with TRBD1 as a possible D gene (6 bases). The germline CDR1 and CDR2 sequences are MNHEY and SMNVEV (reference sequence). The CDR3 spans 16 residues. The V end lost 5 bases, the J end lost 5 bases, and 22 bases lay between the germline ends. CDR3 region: CASSPSPSGRGHEQYF. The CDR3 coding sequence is TGTGCCAGCAGTCCATCCCCAAGCGGCAGGGGCCACGAGCAGTACTTC.

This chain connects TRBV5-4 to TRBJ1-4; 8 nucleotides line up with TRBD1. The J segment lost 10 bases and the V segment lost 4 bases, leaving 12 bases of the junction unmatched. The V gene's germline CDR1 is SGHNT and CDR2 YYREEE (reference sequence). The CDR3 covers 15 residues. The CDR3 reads CASSLQGAGGGKLFF. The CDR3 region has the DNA TGTGCCAGCAGCCTCCAGGGGGCAGGGGGCGGAAAACTGTTTTTT.

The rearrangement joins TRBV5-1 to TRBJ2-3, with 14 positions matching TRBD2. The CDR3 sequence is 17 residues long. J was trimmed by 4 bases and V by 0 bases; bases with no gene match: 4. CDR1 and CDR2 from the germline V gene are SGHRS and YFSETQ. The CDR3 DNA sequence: TGCGCCAGCAGCTTGGCAGGACTAGCGGGAGGTCCAGATACGCAGTATTTT. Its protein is CASSLAGLAGGPDTQYF.

In nucleotides, the CDR3 is TGTGCCAGCAGTCTACAGATCTACGAGCAGTACTTC. This translates into CASSLQIYEQYF. V usage is TRBV6-1 and J usage is TRBJ2-7; D is uncertain. Between the trimmed V and J ends, which lost 5 bases and 3 bases, there was a span of 8 bases. The CDR3 contains 12 residues. The germline gives CDR1 MNHNS, CDR2 SASEGT.

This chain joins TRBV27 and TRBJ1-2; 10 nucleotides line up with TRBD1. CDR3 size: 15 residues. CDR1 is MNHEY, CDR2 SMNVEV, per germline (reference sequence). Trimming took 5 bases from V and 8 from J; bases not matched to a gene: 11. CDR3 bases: TGTGCCAGCAGTCCCACCCCGACAGGGGGCAGGGGCTACACCTTC. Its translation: CASSPTPTGGRGYTF.

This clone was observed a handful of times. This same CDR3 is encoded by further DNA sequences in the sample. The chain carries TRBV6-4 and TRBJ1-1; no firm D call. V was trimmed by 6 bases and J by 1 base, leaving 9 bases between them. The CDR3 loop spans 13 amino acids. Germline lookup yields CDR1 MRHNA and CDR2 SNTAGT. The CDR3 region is CASRRTGNTEAFF. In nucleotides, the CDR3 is TGTGCCAGCAGGAGGACTGGGAACACTGAAGCTTTCTTT.

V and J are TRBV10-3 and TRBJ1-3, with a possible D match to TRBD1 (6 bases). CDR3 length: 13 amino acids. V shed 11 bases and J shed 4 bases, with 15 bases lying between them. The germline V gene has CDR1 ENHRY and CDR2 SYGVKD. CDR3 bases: TGTGCCGCCGGGACATTAGGAGGAAACACCATATATTTT. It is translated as CAAGTLGGNTIYF.

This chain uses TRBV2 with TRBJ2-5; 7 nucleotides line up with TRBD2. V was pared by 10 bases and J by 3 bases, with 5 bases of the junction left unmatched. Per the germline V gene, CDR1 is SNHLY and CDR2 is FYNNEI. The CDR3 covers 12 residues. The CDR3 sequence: CATTRGEETQYF. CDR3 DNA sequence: TGTGCCACCACCCGGGGGGAAGAGACCCAGTACTTC.

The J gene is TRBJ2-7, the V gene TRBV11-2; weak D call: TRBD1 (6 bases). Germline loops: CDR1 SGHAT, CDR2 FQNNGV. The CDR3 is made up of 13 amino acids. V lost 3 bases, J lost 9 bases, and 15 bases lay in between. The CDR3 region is CASSFKTTGMQYF. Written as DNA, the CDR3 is TGTGCCAGCAGCTTTAAAACTACAGGGATGCAGTACTTC.

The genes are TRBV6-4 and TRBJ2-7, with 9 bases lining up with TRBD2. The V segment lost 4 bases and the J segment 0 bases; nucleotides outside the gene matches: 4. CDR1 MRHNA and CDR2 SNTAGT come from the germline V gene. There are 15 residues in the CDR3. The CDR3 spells CASSAGSGGSYEQYF. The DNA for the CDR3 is TGTGCCAGCAGTGCTGGTAGCGGGGGCTCCTACGAGCAGTACTTC.

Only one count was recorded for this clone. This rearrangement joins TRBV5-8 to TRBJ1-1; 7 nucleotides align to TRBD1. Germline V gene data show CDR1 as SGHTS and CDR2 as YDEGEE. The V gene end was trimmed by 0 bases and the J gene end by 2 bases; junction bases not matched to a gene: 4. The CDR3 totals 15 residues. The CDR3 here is CASSLGHRGNTEAFF. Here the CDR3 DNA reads TGTGCCAGCAGCTTGGGCCACAGGGGCAACACTGAAGCTTTCTTT.

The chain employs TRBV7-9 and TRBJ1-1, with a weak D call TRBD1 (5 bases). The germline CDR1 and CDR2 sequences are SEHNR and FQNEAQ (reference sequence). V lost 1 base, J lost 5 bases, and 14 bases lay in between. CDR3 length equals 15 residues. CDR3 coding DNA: TGTGCCAGCAGCTTAGGGGCAGGGAGGAGGACTGAAGCTTTCTTT. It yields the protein CASSLGAGRRTEAFF.